A selection of T cell receptor beta chains follows, all from one sample in a study of T cell responses to AZD1222 COVID-19 vaccine. TCRdb keeps only in-frame clones here, not all; method: immunoSEQ multiplex PCR. The sample has roughly 270,000 clones, approximately 94% seen once. The starting material was peripheral blood, obtained 28 days after the second AZD1222 dose. These receptor sequences come from an adult who received the AZD1222 COVID-19 vaccine. The conserved cysteine and the conserved F or W are not part of the CDR3 here. Fields, in order: V gene, CDR3 protein.

TRBV6-1	ASSEEVWQGPGLYSEAF
TRBV5-1	ASSVQGYGNTEAF
TRBV11-1	ASSPSLDNEQF
TRBV4-1	ASSQAPRYEQY
TRBV7-6	ASTPGGNTEAF
TRBV12-5	ASGPQGAREQF
TRBV24-1	ATSDVNQPQH
TRBV28	ASSLSRGTEAF
TRBV28	ASTSAPSYEQY
TRBV2	ASSLGGLAGQETQY
TRBV5-1	ASSFPGTYEQY
TRBV2	ASAPRAYSNQPQH
TRBV19	ASTPAGGRSNQPQH
TRBV28	ASSTIRDSLGTNYGYT
TRBV3-1/TRBV3-2	ASSPSGDQPQH
TRBV6-2/TRBV6-3	ASSLGTGLF
TRBV7-5	ARSLPQRGPRVNTEAF
TRBV28	ASSLGSDGENIQY
TRBV28	ASRGDTQY
TRBV6-2/TRBV6-3	ASSYPPGGDYGYT
TRBV27	ASSPGQWAPLH
TRBV29-1	SVFRNTGELF
TRBV19	ASSIGLAGGLVEQF
TRBV20-1	SVALRDTQY
TRBV28	ASRGTGGILYEQY
TRBV27	ASSFLGEPYGYT
TRBV11-1	ASSLETGELF
TRBV2	ASRDRGAYEQY
TRBV6-5	ASSRTGNTEAF
TRBV12-3/TRBV12-4	ASSLKGGTEAF
TRBV18	ASSPPPAANEQY
TRBV14	ASSQSGNTIY
TRBV28	ASTLVGGSNQPQH
TRBV19	ASSDRGRDSNQPQH
TRBV11-3	ASSSGNTIY
TRBV3-1/TRBV3-2	ASSRVRGLANVLT
TRBV28	ASSTPRSGRSYNEQF
TRBV5-1	ASSSRGEQY
TRBV5-1	ASSLGTSRGDTQY
TRBV18	ASSQQGPNQPQH
TRBV15	ATSPRTEGTEAF
TRBV19	ASSARQGTPLH
TRBV10-3	AISEWTSGSSLQETQY
TRBV6-6	ASNTPGQNSPLH
TRBV5-1	ASSDQGVEGTEAF
TRBV6-6	ASSYSAPAEGYT
TRBV5-1	ASSLSGTGYGYT
TRBV19	ASGWGFNTEAF
TRBV3-1/TRBV3-2	ASSHPTSGGSYEQY
TRBV28	ASSSGTGREKLF
TRBV11-2	ASSLIRGGRTYNEQF
TRBV4-1	ASSRLGGAGELF
TRBV7-3	ASSPLAETEAF
TRBV28	ASRLGGYT
TRBV5-4	ASSSSGRPYNEQF